This TCR beta chain comes out of a study of cytomegalovirus exposure and HLA in healthy donors. Broader study findings: Rare TCR sequences dominated, though some public TCRs recurred in many donors. In vitro data verified a few CMV-associated chains as specific for CMV antigens. Researchers counted around 160 TCR beta chains as cytomegalovirus-associated.

The germline V gene encodes CDR1 LNHNV and CDR2 YYDKDF (reference sequence). V dropped 4 bases and J dropped 1; count of bases not matched to a gene: 3. The CDR3 sequence is 14 residues long. Concerning this clone itself: The antigen is not known.

Libraries were prepared by immunoSEQ multiplex PCR; TCRdb keeps only in-frame clonotypes and omits some of them. The sample records about 120,000 clones, over 75% being singletons. This sequence originates from a woman aged 30 to 39 in good health and CMV-seronegative. The rearrangement joins TRBV15 to TRBJ2-5, with 7 nucleotides matching TRBD1. The sample taken for sequencing was PBMCs. CDR3 in amino acids: CATSIRDSQETQYF. Here the CDR3 DNA reads TGTGCCACCAGCATCCGGGACAGCCAAGAGACCCAGTACTTC.